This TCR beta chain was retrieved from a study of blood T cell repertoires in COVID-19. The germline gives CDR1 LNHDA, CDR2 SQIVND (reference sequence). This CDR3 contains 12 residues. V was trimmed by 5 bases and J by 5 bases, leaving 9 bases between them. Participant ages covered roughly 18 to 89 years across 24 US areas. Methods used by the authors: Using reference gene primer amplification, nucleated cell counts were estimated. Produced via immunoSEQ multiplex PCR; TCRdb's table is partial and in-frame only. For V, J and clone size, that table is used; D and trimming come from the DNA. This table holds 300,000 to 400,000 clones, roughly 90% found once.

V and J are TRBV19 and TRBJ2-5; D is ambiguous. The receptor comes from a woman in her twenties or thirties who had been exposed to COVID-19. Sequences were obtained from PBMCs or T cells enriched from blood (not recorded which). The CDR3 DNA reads TGTGCCAGTAGTTATATCGGGGAGACCCAGTACTTC. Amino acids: CASSYIGETQYF.